The clone carrying this T cell receptor (beta chain) came up many times. No antigen is known for it. Since no conserved phenylalanine or tryptophan closes the CDR3, a read error is the likely cause. The limits of the CDR3 on the DNA are not certain, so only TCRdb's listed CDR3 is given. 5'RACE generated cDNA with 10-nucleotide random UMIs. The authors obtained over 160 million TCR-beta sequences from 15-18 subjects per sequencing run. TCRdb recomputed calls from the 5' RACE reads with MiXCR, one row per CDR3 protein. Of around 30,000 distinct CDR3 sequences in the sample, approximately 4.5% were seen once. This entry is derived from a study of neurological immune-mediated disorders. The CDR3 is 15 amino acids long, termini counted. The V gene's germline CDR1 is SQVTM and CDR2 ANQGSEA. Study-wide findings and caveats: CDR3 amino acid sequences of expanded clones were not shared across subjects, a result suggesting private repertoires in all groups.

The sequence was obtained from a man aged 18-30 years in good health. The chain carries TRBV29-1 and TRBJ1-1. The sequenced material came from PBMCs. Here the CDR3 reads CSARIGSHWIAGDLV.